Shown below are 27 T cell receptor beta chains from a single sample sequenced in a study of shared clonotypes between healthy human individuals. This table comes from immunoSEQ multiplex PCR, and its TCRdb copy is limited to in-frame clones, with some not included. The sample carries millions of clones, over 85% recorded once. Material: naive CD4+ T cells sorted from blood. Indicated subset: CD45RA+ positively selected. The source is a young man in good health.

The rearrangement uses TRBV7-9 and TRBJ2-5; 9 nucleotides match TRBD2. Germline CDR1 is SEHNR and CDR2 is FQNEAQ (reference sequence). The CDR3 totals 16 residues. After removal of 5 bases from V and 1 base from J, the junction contained 8 bases not matched to a gene. The CDR3 here is CASSPGLAGIQETQYF. CDR3 nucleotides: TGTGCCAGCAGCCCCGGCCTAGCGGGAATCCAAGAGACCCAGTACTTC.

The chain links TRBV19 to TRBJ2-6, with D uncertain. V gave up 3 bases and J gave up 0 bases, with 6 bases separating them. The V gene's germline CDR1 is LNHDA and CDR2 SQIVND (reference sequence). The CDR3 loop spans 15 amino acids. CDR3 in amino acids: CASSIGTSGANVLTF. DNA of the CDR3: TGTGCCAGTAGTATTGGAACCTCTGGGGCCAACGTCCTGACTTTC.

V gene TRBV30 combines with J gene TRBJ1-2; the D is unclear. From germline, CDR1 is GTSNPN and CDR2 SVGIG (reference sequence). V was pared by 4 bases and J by 2 bases, with 11 bases between. This CDR3 has 13 amino acids. CDR3 amino acids: CAWNVALNYGYTF. CDR3 DNA: TGTGCCTGGAACGTCGCTCTAAACTATGGCTACACCTTC.

J is TRBJ2-5 and V is TRBV5-1; D may be TRBD1 (5 bases). V lost 1 base and J lost 4, with 11 bases in between. The CDR3 is made up of 14 amino acids. Germline loops: CDR1 SGHRS, CDR2 YFSETQ. The CDR3 DNA follows: TGCGCCAGCAGCTTGAAGGCTAGGGGAGAGACCCAGTACTTC. Translation: CASSLKARGETQYF.

The rearrangement links TRBV10-3 to TRBJ2-7; D is possibly TRBD2 (6 bases). The CDR3 runs to 13 residues. Germline V gene lookup returns CDR1 ENHRY and CDR2 SYGVKD. With 6 bases removed from V and 4 bases from J, the gap between germline ends came to 13 bases. CDR3 protein: CAIREGPAYEQYF. CDR3 bases: TGTGCCATCAGGGAGGGCCCGGCTTACGAGCAGTACTTC.

This sequence joins TRBV10-3 and TRBJ1-4; D unresolved. Germline CDR1 and CDR2: ENHRY and SYGVKD. V was trimmed by 7 bases and J by 4 bases, leaving 13 bases between them. The length of the CDR3 is 14 residues. In DNA, the CDR3 is TGTGCCATCACCTCCGACGGTAATAATGAAAAACTGTTTTTT. This sequence encodes CAITSDGNNEKLFF.

The chain links TRBV5-1 to TRBJ2-3, with 8 bases aligning to TRBD1. V dropped 5 bases and J dropped 1; count of bases not matched to a gene: 6. This CDR3 has 15 residues. CDR1 is SGHRS and CDR2 is YFSETQ in the germline V gene. The CDR3, as DNA: TGCGCCAGCAGTAAGACAGGGGCCGGCACAGATACGCAGTATTTT. Translated: CASSKTGAGTDTQYF.

The chain recombines TRBV5-1 with TRBJ1-3; D gene ambiguous. Germline CDR1 and CDR2: SGHRS and YFSETQ. The CDR3 is made up of 19 amino acids. V was shortened by 0 bases and J by 0 bases, with 19 bases between the two germline ends. CDR3 sequence (DNA): TGCGCCAGCAGCTTGGAGCCAGGCCGAGCCCCCTTCTCTGGAAACACCATATATTTT. Translated, it gives CASSLEPGRAPFSGNTIYF.

This clone was seen a single time. The V and J genes are TRBV6-5 and TRBJ1-5; D unresolved. The germline gives CDR1 MNHEY, CDR2 SVGAGI. Trimming left V 0 bases short and J 6 bases short, with 9 bases between. The CDR3 is 14 residues long. This CDR3 is CASSYSGFGQPQHF. CDR3 DNA: TGTGCCAGCAGTTACTCGGGGTTCGGTCAGCCCCAGCATTTT.

The chain links TRBV13 to TRBJ2-5; 7 bases fit TRBD1. This CDR3 is 15 amino acids long. The junction had 8 bases not matched to a gene; V was cut back by 5 bases and J by 2 bases. Germline V gene sequence: CDR1 PRHDT, CDR2 FYEKMQ (reference sequence). The CDR3 loop is CASSQRTGQQETQYF. CDR3 bases: TGTGCCAGCAGCCAACGGACAGGCCAACAAGAGACCCAGTACTTC. The entire variable domain, with the rest obtained from reference TRBV13 and TRBJ2-5, is as follows: AAGVIQSPRHLIKEKRETATLKCYPIPRHDTVYWYQQGPGQDPQFLISFYEKMQSDKGSIPDRFSAQQFSDYHSELNMSSLELGDSALYFCASSQRTGQQETQYFGPGTRLLVL.

V usage is TRBV4-1 and J usage is TRBJ2-5; 7 bases line up with TRBD1. CDR3 length: 15 residues. Germline V gene data show CDR1 as MGHRA and CDR2 as YSYEKL. Trimming took 4 bases from V and 2 from J; bases not matched to a gene: 7. Here the CDR3 reads CASSLRDRDQETQYF. The DNA of the CDR3 is TGCGCCAGCAGCCTCCGGGACAGAGATCAAGAGACCCAGTACTTC.

V is TRBV28 and J is TRBJ2-5; TRBD1 might be the D (6 bases). Trimming stripped 0 bases from V and 11 bases from J, with 10 bases between. The CDR3 has 12 residues. The germline gives CDR1 MDHEN, CDR2 SYDVKM. The CDR3 bases are TGTGCCAGCAGTTTATGGACAGGTGGGCAGTACTTC. This codes for CASSLWTGGQYF.

The CDR3 DNA reads TGTGCCAGCAGTTCATTCCAGACCTACGAGCAGTACTTC. It encodes CASSSFQTYEQYF. The rearrangement uses TRBV6-5 and TRBJ2-7; no reliable D call. Germline CDR1 and CDR2: MNHEY and SVGAGI. The CDR3 runs 13 residues. The V and J ends lost 4 bases and 2 bases respectively, with 9 bases between them.

V usage is TRBV25-1 and J usage is TRBJ1-3; 7 bases align to TRBD1. The CDR3 is 14 amino acids. J gave up 8 bases and V 7 bases, and 11 bases lay outside the gene matches. Per germline, CDR1 MGHDK and CDR2 SYGVNS. The CDR3 loop is CASNEGAKGDTIYF. CDR3 sequence (DNA): TGTGCCAGCAACGAGGGGGCGAAGGGGGACACCATATATTTT.

This chain uses TRBV5-1 with TRBJ2-1; D remains unclear. Germline CDR1 SGHRS, CDR2 YFSETQ. V shed 4 bases and J shed 0 bases, with 11 bases lying between them. The CDR3 sequence is 15 residues long. CDR3 sequence reads: CASSRPSSSYNEQFF. In DNA form, the CDR3 reads TGCGCCAGCAGCCGACCGTCCAGCTCCTACAATGAGCAGTTCTTC.

J is TRBJ2-5 and V is TRBV5-1, with TRBD1 matching over 11 bases. The CDR3 spans 15 residues. Germline V gene data show CDR1 as SGHRS and CDR2 as YFSETQ. J lost 5 bases, V lost 5 bases, and 8 bases had no gene match. CDR3 DNA sequence: TGCGCCAGCAGTACGGACAGGGGGCGCGGGGAGACCCAGTACTTC. Its protein product is CASSTDRGRGETQYF.

This chain connects TRBV25-1 to TRBJ2-1; D tentatively fits TRBD1 or TRBD2 (5 bases each). The CDR3 contains 14 residues. V was clipped by 3 bases and J by 5 bases, with 11 bases between them. Per germline, CDR1 MGHDK and CDR2 SYGVNS. CDR3 DNA sequence: TGTGCCAGCAGTGACTGGGACGTTGACAATGAGCAGTTCTTC. It encodes CASSDWDVDNEQFF.

As to this clone: At one of its ends the junction is not consistent with the germline gene, which may arise from a read error. J is TRBJ2-5 and V is TRBV7-7; D possibly corresponds to TRBD2 (5 bases). CDR1 and CDR2 from the germline V gene are SSHAT and FNYEAQ (reference sequence). CDR3 size: 14 residues. The DNA for the CDR3 is TGTGCTAGCAGCTTAAGTCAGGACTCGGGGACCCAGTACTTC. This sequence encodes CASSLSQDSGTQYF. The variable domain in full, with the rest retrieved from reference TRBV7-7 and TRBJ2-5, is GAGVSQSPRYKVTKRGQDVTLRCDPISSHATLYWYQQALGQGPEFLTYFNYEAQPDKSGLPSDRFSAERPEGSISTLTIQRTEQRDSAMYRCASSLSQDSGTQYFGPGTRLLVL.

The table lists this clone with a count of one. This rearrangement joins TRBV15 to TRBJ1-4; possibly TRBD1 for D (5 bases). The V gene lost 0 bases and the J gene lost 11 bases, with 13 bases spanning the gap. From germline, CDR1 is LNHNV and CDR2 YYDKDF (reference sequence). The CDR3 is 14 amino acids. CDR3 sequence reads: CATSRDGQGWKLFF. The CDR3 bases are TGTGCCACCAGCAGAGATGGGCAGGGATGGAAACTGTTTTTT.

This clone showed up just once. The J gene is TRBJ1-1, the V gene TRBV7-2; D is uncertain. Per the germline V gene, CDR1 is SGHTA and CDR2 is FQGNSA. The CDR3 spans 11 residues. The V and J ends lost 0 bases and 11 bases respectively, with 7 bases between them. The DNA of the CDR3 is TGTGCCAGCAGCTTAGCGTCTGGGGCTTTCTTT. Translating it yields CASSLASGAFF. Full variable domain (outside the CDR3, taken from reference TRBV7-2 and TRBJ1-1): GAGVSQSPSNKVTEKGKDVELRCDPISGHTALYWYRQSLGQGLEFLIYFQGNSAPDKSGLPSDRFSAERTGGSVSTLTIQRTQQEDSAVYLCASSLASGAFFGQGTRLTVV.

As for this clone: Other DNA sequences in the same sample also yield this CDR3. The rearrangement joins TRBV18 to TRBJ2-3, with D possibly TRBD1 on 6 matching bases. The CDR3 contains 13 residues. V lost 3 bases to trimming and J lost 4 bases, with 8 bases between them. Germline V gene lookup returns CDR1 KGHSH and CDR2 LQKENI. DNA of the CDR3: TGTGCCAGCTCACCCCCAGGGGCAGATACGCAGTATTTT. This codes for CASSPPGADTQYF.

The chain is built from TRBV5-8 and TRBJ2-7; D is uncertain. Germline assignment: CDR1 SGHTS and CDR2 YDEGEE. V lost 4 bases to trimming and J lost 3 bases, with 8 bases between them. CDR3 length: 12 amino acids. The CDR3 nucleotides read TGTGCCAGCAGCGGGCGATACTACGAGCAGTACTTC. Translating gives CASSGRYYEQYF. The entire variable domain, with the rest obtained from reference TRBV5-8 and TRBJ2-7, is as follows: EAGVTQSPTHLIKTRGQQATLRCSPISGHTSVYWYQQALGLGLQFLLWYDEGEERNRGNFPPRFSGRQFPNYSSELNVNALELEDSALYLCASSGRYYEQYFGPGTRLTVT.

This sequence joins TRBV2 and TRBJ1-1; D is possibly TRBD1 (6 bases). CDR3 length: 14 amino acids. V was clipped by 7 bases and J by 0 bases, with 12 bases between them. The V gene's germline CDR1 is SNHLY and CDR2 FYNNEI. The CDR3: CASMRTAMNTEAFF. The DNA for the CDR3 is TGTGCCAGCATGAGGACAGCCATGAACACTGAAGCTTTCTTT.

V usage is TRBV29-1 and J usage is TRBJ1-1, with D perhaps TRBD1 (5 bases). The CDR3 has 12 amino acids. V shed 3 bases and J shed 11 bases, with 16 bases lying between them. Germline lookup yields CDR1 SQVTM and CDR2 ANQGSEA. CDR3 sequence reads: CSVEGGPLRAFF. The CDR3 nucleotides are TGCAGCGTTGAGGGGGGACCCCTGAGGGCTTTCTTT.

The chain combines TRBV11-2 with TRBJ1-1; 9 nucleotides align to TRBD1. V dropped 5 bases and J dropped 11; count of bases not matched to a gene: 6. Germline V gene sequence: CDR1 SGHAT, CDR2 FQNNGV. This CDR3 region has 12 residues. CDR3 coding DNA: TGTGCCAGCAGCCCAGGACAGGGGTCGGCTTTCTTT. Protein sequence: CASSPGQGSAFF.

The chain has TRBV7-2 and TRBJ1-5; D possibly corresponds to TRBD1 (5 bases). Looked up from germline, CDR1 is SGHTA and CDR2 is FQGNSA. The CDR3 runs 15 residues. V shed 1 base and J shed 6 bases, with 13 bases lying between them. CDR3 residues: CASSLEGAGVQPQHF. The CDR3 nucleotides read TGTGCCAGCAGCTTAGAAGGGGCTGGTGTTCAGCCCCAGCATTTT.

This rearrangement joins TRBV5-1 to TRBJ1-4; perhaps TRBD1 as D (5 bases). Trimming removed 7 bases at V and 5 bases at J, with 12 bases between. CDR1 SGHRS and CDR2 YFSETQ come from the germline V gene. This CDR3 has 13 residues. CDR3 loop: CASSITGNEKLFF. The CDR3 DNA sequence: TGCGCCAGCTCGATTACAGGAAATGAAAAACTGTTTTTT.